The sequence of this TCR beta chain was determined in a study of regulatory T cells in long-lasting Graves disease. Study results and limitations: Gene preferences differed: TRBV28, TRBJ1-2, TRBJ2-5 in persistent cases.

The sample's time point: newly diagnosed GD, antithyroid drugs for less than 3 months. The TCR library was made from RNA extracted from PBMCs. This clonotype was counted between two and nine times. Its antigen is currently unknown. According to the study, TCR beta libraries were built with iRepertoire HTBI primers and CDR3-region Arm-PCR. In the authors' methods: The study identified 55 to 80 TRBV and 13 to 15 TRBJ segments across samples. Each CDR3 protein is one row after TCRdb ran MiXCR on the multiplex PCR reads. The V and J calls, along with clone size, are taken from TCRdb and not from the paper's own processing. The sample includes hundreds of thousands of distinct CDR3 sequences, about 17% of them seen just once. V was pared by 5 bases and J by 3 bases, with 8 bases of the junction left unmatched. The CDR3 covers 15 residues. Germline-derived CDR1 and CDR2 are MGHRA and YSYEKL. Another study also made use of these data, one on T cells in Graves' hyperthyroidism and ophthalmopathy. That work contributes: Carried out on the TCR CDR3, a first-round RT-PCR used the HTBI primer set.

The V and J genes are TRBV4-1 and TRBJ2-5; 8 nucleotides match TRBD1. This specimen was peripheral blood mononuclear cells (PBMCs), taken at new diagnosis, from a patient treated with antithyroid drugs. The origin of this receptor is a woman in her 30s with Graves disease. The CDR3 DNA follows: TGCGCCAGCAGCAAAATACAGGGGGGTGAAGAGACCCAGTACTTC. Residues: CASSKIQGGEETQYF.